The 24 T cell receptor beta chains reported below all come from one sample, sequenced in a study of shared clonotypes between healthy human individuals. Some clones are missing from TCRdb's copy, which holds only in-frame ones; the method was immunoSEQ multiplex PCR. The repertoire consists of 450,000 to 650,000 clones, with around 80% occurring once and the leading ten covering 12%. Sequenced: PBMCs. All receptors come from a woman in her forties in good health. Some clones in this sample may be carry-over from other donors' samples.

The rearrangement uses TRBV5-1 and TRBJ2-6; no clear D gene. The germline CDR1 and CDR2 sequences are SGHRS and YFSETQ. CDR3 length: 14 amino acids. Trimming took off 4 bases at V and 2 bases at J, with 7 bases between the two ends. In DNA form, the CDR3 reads TGCGCCAGCAGCCCTGCTACTGGGGCCAACGTCCTGACTTTC. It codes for CASSPATGANVLTF. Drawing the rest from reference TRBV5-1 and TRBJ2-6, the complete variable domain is KAGVTQTPRYLIKTRGQQVTLSCSPISGHRSVSWYQQTPGQGLQFLFEYFSETQRNKGNFPGRFSGRQFSNSRSEMNVSTLELGDSALYLCASSPATGANVLTFGAGSRLTVL.

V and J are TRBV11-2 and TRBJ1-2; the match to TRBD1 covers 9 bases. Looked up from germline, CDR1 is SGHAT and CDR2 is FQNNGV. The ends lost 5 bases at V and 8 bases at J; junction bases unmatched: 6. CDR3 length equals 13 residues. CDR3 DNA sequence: TGTGCCAGCAGCCCGACGACAGGGGGAGGCTACACCTTC. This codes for CASSPTTGGGYTF.

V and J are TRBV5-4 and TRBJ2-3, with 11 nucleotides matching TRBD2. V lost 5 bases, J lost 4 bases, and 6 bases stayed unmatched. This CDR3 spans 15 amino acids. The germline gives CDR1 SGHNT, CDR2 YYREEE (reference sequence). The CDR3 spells CASSLTSGNSDTQYF. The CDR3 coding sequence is TGTGCCAGCAGTTTGACTAGCGGGAATTCAGATACGCAGTATTTT. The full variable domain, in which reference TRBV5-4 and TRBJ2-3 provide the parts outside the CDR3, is ETGVTQSPTHLIKTRGQQVTLRCSSQSGHNTVSWYQQALGQGPQFIFQYYREEENGRGNFPPRFSGLQFPNYSSELNVNALELDDSALYLCASSLTSGNSDTQYFGPGTRLTVL.

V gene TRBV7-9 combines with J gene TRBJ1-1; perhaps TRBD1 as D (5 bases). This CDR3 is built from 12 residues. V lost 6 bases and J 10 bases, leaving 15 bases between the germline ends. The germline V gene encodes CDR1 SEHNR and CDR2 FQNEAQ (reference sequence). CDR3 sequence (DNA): TGTGCCAGCAGTCTCGACAGAATGAGAGCTTTCTTT. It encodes CASSLDRMRAFF.

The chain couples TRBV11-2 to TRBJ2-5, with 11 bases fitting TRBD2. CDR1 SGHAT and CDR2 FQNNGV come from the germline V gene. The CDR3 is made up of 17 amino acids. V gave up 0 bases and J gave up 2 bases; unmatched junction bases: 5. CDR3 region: CASSLEGLAGGQETQYF. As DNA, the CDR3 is TGTGCCAGCAGCTTAGAGGGCCTAGCGGGGGGACAAGAGACCCAGTACTTC. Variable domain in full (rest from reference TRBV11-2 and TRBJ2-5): EAGVAQSPRYKIIEKRQSVAFWCNPISGHATLYWYQQILGQGPKLLIQFQNNGVVDDSQLPKDRFSAERLKGVDSTLKIQPAKLEDSAVYLCASSLEGLAGGQETQYFGPGTRLLVL.

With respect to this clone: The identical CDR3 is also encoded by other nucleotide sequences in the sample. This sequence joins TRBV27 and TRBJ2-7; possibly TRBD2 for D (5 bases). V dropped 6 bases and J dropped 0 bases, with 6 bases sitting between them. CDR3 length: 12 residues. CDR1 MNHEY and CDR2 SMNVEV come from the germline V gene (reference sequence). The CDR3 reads CASRGSSYEQYF. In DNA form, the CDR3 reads TGTGCCAGCAGGGGGAGCTCCTACGAGCAGTACTTC.

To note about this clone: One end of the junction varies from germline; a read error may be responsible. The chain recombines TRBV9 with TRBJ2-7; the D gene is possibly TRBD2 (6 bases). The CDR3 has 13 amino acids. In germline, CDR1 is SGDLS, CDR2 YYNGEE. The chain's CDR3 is CASSAGLSSEQYF. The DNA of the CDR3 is TGTGCCAGCAGCGCGGGACTTTCCTCCGAGCAGTACTTC.

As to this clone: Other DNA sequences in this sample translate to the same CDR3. The CDR3 coding sequence is TGTGCCAGCAGCTTAGTAGGGGAGACCCAGTACTTC. Protein sequence: CASSLVGETQYF. The V gene is TRBV7-9, the J gene TRBJ2-5, with unresolved D. The CDR3 has 12 amino acids. V dropped 1 base and J dropped 5 bases, with 5 bases sitting between them. Looked up from germline, CDR1 is SEHNR and CDR2 is FQNEAQ (reference sequence).

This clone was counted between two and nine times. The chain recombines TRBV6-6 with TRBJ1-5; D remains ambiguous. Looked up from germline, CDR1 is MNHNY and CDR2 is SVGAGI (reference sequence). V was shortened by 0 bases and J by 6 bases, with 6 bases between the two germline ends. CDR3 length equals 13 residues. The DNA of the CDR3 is TGTGCCAGCAGTTACTCTACGGGTCAGCCCCAGCATTTT. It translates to CASSYSTGQPQHF.

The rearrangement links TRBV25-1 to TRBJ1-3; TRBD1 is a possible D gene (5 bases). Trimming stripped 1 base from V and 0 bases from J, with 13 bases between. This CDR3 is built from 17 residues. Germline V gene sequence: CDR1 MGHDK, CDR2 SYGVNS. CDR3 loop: CASSESGHPDSGNTIYF. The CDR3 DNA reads TGTGCCAGCAGTGAATCCGGACATCCCGACTCTGGAAACACCATATATTTT.

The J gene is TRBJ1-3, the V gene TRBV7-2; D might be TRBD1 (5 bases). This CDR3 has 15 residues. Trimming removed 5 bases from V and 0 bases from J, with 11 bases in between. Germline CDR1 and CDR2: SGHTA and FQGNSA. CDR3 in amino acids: CASSARQSSGNTIYF. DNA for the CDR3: TGTGCCAGCAGCGCCCGACAGAGCTCTGGAAACACCATATATTTT.

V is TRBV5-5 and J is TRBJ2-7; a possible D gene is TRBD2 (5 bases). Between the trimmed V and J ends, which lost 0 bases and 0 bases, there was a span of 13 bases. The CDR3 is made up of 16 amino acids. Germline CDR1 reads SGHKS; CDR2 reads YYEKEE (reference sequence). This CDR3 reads CASSLARPGSSYEQYF. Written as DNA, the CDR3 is TGTGCCAGCAGCTTGGCTCGGCCGGGATCCTCCTACGAGCAGTACTTC.

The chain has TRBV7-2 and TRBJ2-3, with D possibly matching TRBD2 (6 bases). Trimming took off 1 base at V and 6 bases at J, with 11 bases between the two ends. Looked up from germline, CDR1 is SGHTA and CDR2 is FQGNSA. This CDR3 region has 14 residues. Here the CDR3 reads CASSLGGASDTQYF. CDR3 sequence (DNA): TGTGCCAGCAGCTTAGGCGGGGCGAGTGATACGCAGTATTTT. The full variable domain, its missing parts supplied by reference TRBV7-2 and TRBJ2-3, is GAGVSQSPSNKVTEKGKDVELRCDPISGHTALYWYRQSLGQGLEFLIYFQGNSAPDKSGLPSDRFSAERTGGSVSTLTIQRTQQEDSAVYLCASSLGGASDTQYFGPGTRLTVL.

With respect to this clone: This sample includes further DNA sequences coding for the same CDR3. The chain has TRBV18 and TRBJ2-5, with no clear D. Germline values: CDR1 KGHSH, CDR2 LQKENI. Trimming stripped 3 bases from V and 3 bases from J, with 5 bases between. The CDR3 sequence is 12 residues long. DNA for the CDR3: TGTGCCAGCTCACCTTCCAAAGAGACCCAGTACTTC. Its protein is CASSPSKETQYF.

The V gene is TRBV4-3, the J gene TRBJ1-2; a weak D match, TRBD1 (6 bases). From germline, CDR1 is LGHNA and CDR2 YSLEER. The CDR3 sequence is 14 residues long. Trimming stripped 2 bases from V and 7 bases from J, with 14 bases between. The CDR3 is CASSQSRTVTGYTF. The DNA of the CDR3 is TGCGCCAGCAGCCAATCCCGGACAGTAACTGGCTACACCTTC.

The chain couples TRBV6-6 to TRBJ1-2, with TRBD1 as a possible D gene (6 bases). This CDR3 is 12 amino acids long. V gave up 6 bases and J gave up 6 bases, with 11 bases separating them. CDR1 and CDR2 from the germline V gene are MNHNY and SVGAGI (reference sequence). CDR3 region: CASSLHRDGYTF. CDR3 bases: TGTGCCAGCAGCCTTCACAGGGATGGCTACACCTTC.

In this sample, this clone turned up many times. The CDR3 is CASSKGLADYEQYF. The CDR3 nucleotides read TGTGCCAGCAGTAAAGGACTAGCGGACTACGAGCAGTACTTC. This chain links TRBV7-2 with TRBJ2-7, with 10 positions matching TRBD2. The CDR3 is 14 residues long. Germline assignment: CDR1 SGHTA and CDR2 FQGNSA. The ends lost 6 bases at V and 3 bases at J; junction bases unmatched: 5.

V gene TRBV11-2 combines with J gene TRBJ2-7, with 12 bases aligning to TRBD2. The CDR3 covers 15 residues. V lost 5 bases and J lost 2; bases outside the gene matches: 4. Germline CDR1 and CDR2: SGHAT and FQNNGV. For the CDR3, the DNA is TGTGCCAGCAGCCCTGGACTAGCGGGACCCTACGAGCAGTACTTC. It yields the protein CASSPGLAGPYEQYF.

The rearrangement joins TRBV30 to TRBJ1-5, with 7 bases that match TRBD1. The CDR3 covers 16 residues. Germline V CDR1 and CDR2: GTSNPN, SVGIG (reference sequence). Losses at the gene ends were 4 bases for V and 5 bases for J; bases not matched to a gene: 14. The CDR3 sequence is CAWTKKQGRMDQPQHF. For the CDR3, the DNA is TGTGCCTGGACCAAAAAACAGGGGCGGATGGATCAGCCCCAGCATTTT.

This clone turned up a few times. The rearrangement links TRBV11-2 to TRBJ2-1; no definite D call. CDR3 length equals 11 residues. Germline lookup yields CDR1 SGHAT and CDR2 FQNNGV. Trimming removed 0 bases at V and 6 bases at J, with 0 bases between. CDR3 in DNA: TGTGCCAGCAGCTTAGACAATGAGCAGTTCTTC. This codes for CASSLDNEQFF. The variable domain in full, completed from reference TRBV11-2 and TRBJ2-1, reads EAGVAQSPRYKIIEKRQSVAFWCNPISGHATLYWYQQILGQGPKLLIQFQNNGVVDDSQLPKDRFSAERLKGVDSTLKIQPAKLEDSAVYLCASSLDNEQFFGPGTRLTVL.

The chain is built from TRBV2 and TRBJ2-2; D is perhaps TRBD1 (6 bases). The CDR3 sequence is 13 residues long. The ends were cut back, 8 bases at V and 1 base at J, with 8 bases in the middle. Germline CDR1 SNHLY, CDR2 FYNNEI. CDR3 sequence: CASSQGNTGELFF. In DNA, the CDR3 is TGTGCCAGCTCACAGGGGAACACCGGGGAGCTGTTTTTT.

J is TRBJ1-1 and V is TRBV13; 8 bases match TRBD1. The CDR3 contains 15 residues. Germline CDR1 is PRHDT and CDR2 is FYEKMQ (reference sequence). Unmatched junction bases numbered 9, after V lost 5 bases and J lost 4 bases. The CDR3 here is CASSPRDRKLTEAFF. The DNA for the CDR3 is TGTGCCAGCAGCCCTAGGGACAGGAAACTCACTGAAGCTTTCTTT.

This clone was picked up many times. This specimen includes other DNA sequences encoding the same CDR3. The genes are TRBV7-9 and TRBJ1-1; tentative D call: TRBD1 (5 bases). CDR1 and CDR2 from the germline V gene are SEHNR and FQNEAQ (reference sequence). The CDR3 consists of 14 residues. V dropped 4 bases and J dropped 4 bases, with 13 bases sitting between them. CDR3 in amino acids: CASSSYRSITEAFF. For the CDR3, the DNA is TGTGCCAGCAGCTCTTACAGGAGCATCACTGAAGCTTTCTTT.

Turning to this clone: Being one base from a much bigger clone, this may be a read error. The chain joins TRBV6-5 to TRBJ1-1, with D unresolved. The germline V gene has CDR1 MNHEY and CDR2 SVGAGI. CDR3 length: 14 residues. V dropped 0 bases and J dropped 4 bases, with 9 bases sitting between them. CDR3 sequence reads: CASSYSTRGTEAFF. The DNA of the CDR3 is TGTGCCAGCAGTTACTCGACACGGGGCACTGAAGCTTTCTTT.